These T cell receptor beta chains were read from a single sample in a study of control samples from healthy donors and cancer patients. The protocol was immunoSEQ multiplex PCR, while the TCRdb copy is restricted to in-frame clones and leaves out a portion. The sample has 69,000 or so clones, about 94% seen once. Sample: blood. The receptors here all came from a woman aged 25 to 39 in good health. CDR3s include the opening cysteine and the closing phenylalanine or tryptophan. A D gene is named only where the DNA matches it firmly. Clone size is not always given. Where it is, it says once, few, many or a class for expanded clones.

>NA|TRBJ2-5|NA|TRBV7-9
CASSSVSGVWGETQYF
TGTGCCAGCAGTTCGGTTTCCGGGGTTTGGGGAGAGACCCAGTACTTC
>NA|TRBJ2-5|once|TRBV5-5
CASSDTTGTRKTQYF
TGTGCCAGCAGCGATACCACAGGGACGCGAAAGACCCAGTACTTC
>TRBD1|TRBJ2-3|NA|TRBV29-1
CSVPGQGVDTQYF
TGCAGCGTACCGGGACAGGGGGTAGATACGCAGTATTTT
>TRBD1|TRBJ1-3|NA|TRBV18
CASSRRGFLSGNTIYF
TGTGCCAGCTCACGCAGGGGGTTTCTCTCTGGAAACACCATATATTTT
>TRBD1|TRBJ2-7|NA|TRBV6-1
CASSEGDSSYEQYF
TGTGCCAGCAGTGAAGGGGACAGCTCCTACGAGCAGTACTTC
>NA|TRBJ2-7|NA|TRBV28
CASSFRDATYEQYF
TGTGCCAGCAGTTTCCGGGACGCCACCTACGAGCAGTACTTC
>NA|TRBJ2-7|NA|TRBV20-1
CSASNPGARSYEQYF
TGCAGTGCTAGTAATCCGGGAGCCAGGTCCTACGAGCAGTACTTC
>TRBD1|TRBJ1-4|NA|TRBV5-6
CASSLYGGQEEEKLFF
TGTGCCAGCAGCTTGTATGGAGGACAGGAGGAGGAAAAACTGTTTTTT
>NA|TRBJ2-1|once|TRBV30
CASEVGNEQFF
TGTGCCTCGGAAGTAGGAAATGAGCAGTTCTTC
>NA|TRBJ1-6|NA|TRBV3-1/TRBV3-2
CASSQDRPGRQYNSPLHF
TGTGCCAGCAGCCAAGATCGCCCCGGGCGGCAGTATAATTCACCCCTCCACTTT
>TRBD2|TRBJ2-1|NA|TRBV24-1
CATSDAGDNEQFF
TGTGCCACCAGTGATGCGGGAGATAACGAGCAGTTCTTC
>NA|TRBJ1-3|NA|TRBV2
CASSDGNTIYF
TGTGCCAGCAGTGATGGAAACACCATATATTTT
>NA|TRBJ2-5|NA|TRBV3-1/TRBV3-2
CASSNRPETQYF
TGTGCCAGCAGCAACCGCCCGGAGACCCAGTACTTC
>TRBD1|TRBJ1-2|NA|TRBV6-5
CASRRGQGNGYTF
TGTGCCAGCAGACGGGGACAGGGGAATGGCTACACCTTC
>NA|TRBJ2-5|NA|TRBV7-9
CASSFEDYRETQYF
TGTGCCAGCAGCTTTGAGGACTACAGGGAGACCCAGTACTTC
>NA|TRBJ1-5|NA|TRBV27
CASSPSSNQPQHF
TGTGCCAGCAGTCCCTCGAGCAATCAGCCCCAGCATTTT
>NA|TRBJ2-5|NA|TRBV10-3
CAISPGETQYF
TGTGCCATCAGTCCAGGGGAGACCCAGTACTTC
>TRBD1|TRBJ1-1|NA|TRBV7-8
CASSFETGSEAFF
TGTGCCAGCAGCTTCGAGACAGGGTCTGAAGCTTTCTTT
>NA|TRBJ2-5|NA|TRBV7-6
CASLNPTETQYF
TGTGCCAGCCTAAATCCCACAGAGACCCAGTACTTC
>NA|TRBJ1-2|NA|TRBV6-4
CASSDDGGYTF
TGTGCCAGCAGTGACGACGGGGGCTACACCTTC
>TRBD1|TRBJ1-4|NA|TRBV5-1
CASSLGQGGLFF
TGCGCCAGCAGCTTGGGACAGGGGGGACTGTTTTTT
>TRBD2|TRBJ2-3|NA|TRBV7-2
CASSALAGYTDTQYF
TGTGCCAGCAGCGCATTAGCGGGGTACACAGATACGCAGTATTTT
>NA|TRBJ2-2|NA|TRBV6-4
CASSASTNTGELFF
TGTGCCAGCAGTGCCAGTACGAACACCGGGGAGCTGTTTTTT
>TRBD1|TRBJ2-3|NA|TRBV2
CASSKGTGLTDTQYF
TGTGCCAGCAGTAAGGGGACAGGCCTCACAGATACGCAGTATTTT
>NA|TRBJ1-1|NA|TRBV7-2
CASGTGRGTEAFF
TGTGCCAGCGGCACAGGGCGTGGTACTGAAGCTTTCTTT
>NA|TRBJ2-7|NA|TRBV19
CASSTGSSYEQYF
TGTGCCAGTAGTACAGGGAGCTCCTACGAGCAGTACTTC
>NA|TRBJ1-1|NA|TRBV6-1
CASSEGVWNTEAFF
TGTGCCAGCAGTGAGGGGGTTTGGAACACTGAAGCTTTCTTT
>NA|TRBJ1-2|NA|TRBV20-1
CSASNGRDTLVSGYTF
TGCAGTGCTAGTAACGGGAGGGACACGTTAGTCAGTGGCTACACCTTC
>NA|TRBJ1-1|NA|TRBV9
CASSITANTEAFF
TGTGCCAGCAGCATTACTGCGAACACTGAAGCTTTCTTT
>NA|TRBJ1-4|once|TRBV10-1
CASSEHPGEKLFF
TGCGCCAGCAGTGAACATCCAGGGGAAAAACTGTTTTTT
>TRBD2|TRBJ2-1|NA|TRBV6-5
CASKTSGGYNEQFF
TGTGCCAGCAAAACTAGCGGGGGTTACAATGAGCAGTTCTTC
>NA|TRBJ1-5|NA|TRBV12-3/TRBV12-4
CASVRDSNQPQHF
TGTGCCAGCGTTAGGGATAGCAATCAGCCCCAGCATTTT
>TRBD1|TRBJ1-3|NA|TRBV3-1/TRBV3-2
CASSQGTVGNTIYF
TGTGCCAGCAGCCAGGGGACAGTTGGAAACACCATATATTTT
>NA|TRBJ2-1|NA|TRBV9
CASSAPRGREQFF
TGTGCCAGCAGCGCACCCCGGGGCCGTGAGCAGTTCTTC
>TRBD1|TRBJ1-2|NA|TRBV3-1/TRBV3-2
CASSQAGQGTNYGYTF
TGTGCCAGCAGCCAAGCGGGACAGGGGACTAACTATGGCTACACCTTC
>NA|TRBJ1-1|NA|TRBV27
CASSLEGGNRNTEAFF
TGTGCCAGCAGTTTAGAAGGGGGGAATCGGAACACTGAAGCTTTCTTT
>TRBD1|TRBJ2-1|once|TRBV10-2
CASHKGQGSYNEQFF
TGCGCCAGCCATAAAGGACAGGGGTCCTACAATGAGCAGTTCTTC
>NA|TRBJ1-5|NA|TRBV7-2
CASTLAGPPSNQPQHF
TGTGCCAGCACCTTAGCGGGACCTCCTAGCAATCAGCCCCAGCATTTT
>TRBD2|TRBJ2-7|once|TRBV28
CASSFTLAGLSYEQYF
TGTGCCAGCAGTTTCACCCTAGCGGGGCTATCCTACGAGCAGTACTTC
>NA|TRBJ1-4|few|TRBV7-9
CASRSSYTGRNEKLFF
TGTGCCAGCCGAAGCAGCTACACCGGGAGAAATGAAAAACTGTTTTTT
>TRBD2|TRBJ2-1|once|TRBV30
CAWSAGTSGGGEQFF
TGTGCCTGGAGTGCTGGGACTAGCGGGGGCGGTGAGCAGTTCTTC
>TRBD1|TRBJ2-1|NA|TRBV6-1
CASSEWQGAGEQFF
TGTGCCAGCAGTGAATGGCAGGGGGCAGGTGAGCAGTTCTTC